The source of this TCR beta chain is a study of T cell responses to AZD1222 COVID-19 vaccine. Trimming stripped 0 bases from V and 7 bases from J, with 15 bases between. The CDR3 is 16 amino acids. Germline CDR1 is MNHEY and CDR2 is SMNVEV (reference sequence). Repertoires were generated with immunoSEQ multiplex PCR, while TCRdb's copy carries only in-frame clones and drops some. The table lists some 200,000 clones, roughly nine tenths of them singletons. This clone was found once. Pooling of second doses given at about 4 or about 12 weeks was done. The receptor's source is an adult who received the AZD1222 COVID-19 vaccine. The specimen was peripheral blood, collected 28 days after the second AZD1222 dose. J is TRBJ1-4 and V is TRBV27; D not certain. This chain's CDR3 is CASSLSPVGAGEKLFF. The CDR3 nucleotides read TGTGCCAGCAGTTTATCGCCTGTGGGCGCAGGTGAAAAACTGTTTTTT. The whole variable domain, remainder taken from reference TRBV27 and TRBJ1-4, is EAQVTQNPRYLITVTGKKLTVTCSQNMNHEYMSWYRQDPGLGLRQIYYSMNVEVTDKGDVPEGYKVSRKEKRNFPLILESPSPNQTSLYFCASSLSPVGAGEKLFFGSGTQLSVL.